This section outlines one TCR beta chain sequence together with its context. What it binds is unknown. Cells sorted as Tregs were CD4+, CD25+ and CD127-/low. Constant-region reverse primers amplified full-length variable regions, followed by semi-nested Nested Universal Primer A PCR. TCRdb re-called the 5' RACE reads with MiXCR, one entry per CDR3 protein. Of over 45,000 distinct CDR3 sequences listed, about 28% are singletons. Broader study findings: The TCR gene usage of tumor memory CD4+ T cells clustered together with blood and lymph node memory CD4+ cells and with lymph node naive CD4+ cells. Tumor Treg TCRs overlapped most with tumor naive CD4+ cells.

This receptor was identified in a female donor with breast cancer. The sample was tumor-infiltrating Tregs sorted from the breast tumor.

CDR3 DNA: TGTGCCAGCAGCCCCTGGCCTAGCGCGACTAGGTCGCAGTTCTTC. It encodes CASSPWPSATRSQFF. The rearrangement links TRBV7-9 to TRBJ2-1; D might be TRBD2 (6 bases). V lost 5 bases to trimming and J lost 12 bases, with 23 bases between them. This CDR3 has 15 residues. Looked up from germline, CDR1 is SEHNR and CDR2 is FQNEAQ (reference sequence).